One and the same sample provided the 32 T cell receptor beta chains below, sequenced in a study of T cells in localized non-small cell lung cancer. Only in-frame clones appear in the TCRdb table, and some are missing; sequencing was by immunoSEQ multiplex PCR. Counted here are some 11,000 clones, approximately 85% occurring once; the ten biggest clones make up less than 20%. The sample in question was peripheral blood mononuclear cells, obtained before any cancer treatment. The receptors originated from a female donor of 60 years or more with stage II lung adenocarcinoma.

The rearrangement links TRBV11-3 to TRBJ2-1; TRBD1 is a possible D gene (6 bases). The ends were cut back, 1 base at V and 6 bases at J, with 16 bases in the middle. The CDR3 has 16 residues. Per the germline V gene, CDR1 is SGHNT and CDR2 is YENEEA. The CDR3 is CASSLGPAGVPNEQFF. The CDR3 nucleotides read TGTGCCAGCAGCTTAGGACCCGCAGGGGTCCCCAATGAGCAGTTCTTC.

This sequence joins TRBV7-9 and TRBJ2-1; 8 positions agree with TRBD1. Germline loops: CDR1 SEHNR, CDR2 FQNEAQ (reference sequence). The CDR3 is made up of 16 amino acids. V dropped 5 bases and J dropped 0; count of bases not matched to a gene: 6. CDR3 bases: TGTGCCAGCAGCGCCACAGACAGGGGCTCCTACAATGAGCAGTTCTTC. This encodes CASSATDRGSYNEQFF.

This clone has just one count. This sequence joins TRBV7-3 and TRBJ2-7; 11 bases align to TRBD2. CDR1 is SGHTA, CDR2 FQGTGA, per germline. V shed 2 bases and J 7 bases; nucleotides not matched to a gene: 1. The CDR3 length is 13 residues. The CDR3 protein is CASSLVAGGEQYF. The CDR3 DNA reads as TGTGCCAGCAGCTTAGTAGCGGGAGGGGAGCAGTACTTC.

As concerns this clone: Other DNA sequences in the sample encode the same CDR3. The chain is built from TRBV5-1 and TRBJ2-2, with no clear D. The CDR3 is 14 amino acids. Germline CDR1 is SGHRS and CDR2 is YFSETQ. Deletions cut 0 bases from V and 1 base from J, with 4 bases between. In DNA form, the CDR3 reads TGCGCCAGCAGCTTGGGAGGGAACACCGGGGAGCTGTTTTTT. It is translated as CASSLGGNTGELFF.

CDR3 sequence reads: CASSFPGQLAPVYGYTF. CDR3 bases: TGTGCCAGCAGTTTCCCGGGACAGTTAGCCCCCGTCTATGGCTACACCTTC. This sequence joins TRBV28 and TRBJ1-2; 7 nucleotides agree with TRBD1. V trimming: 3 bases; J trimming: 4 bases; junction bases outside the gene matches: 14. Germline V gene data show CDR1 as MDHEN and CDR2 as SYDVKM. The CDR3 is made up of 17 amino acids.

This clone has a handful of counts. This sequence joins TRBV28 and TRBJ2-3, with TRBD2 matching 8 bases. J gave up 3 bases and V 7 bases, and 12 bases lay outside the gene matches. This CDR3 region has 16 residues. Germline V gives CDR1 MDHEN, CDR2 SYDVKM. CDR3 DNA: TGTGCCAGCAACCCATTAAGTGGCGGGAGGACAGATACGCAGTATTTT. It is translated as CASNPLSGGRTDTQYF.

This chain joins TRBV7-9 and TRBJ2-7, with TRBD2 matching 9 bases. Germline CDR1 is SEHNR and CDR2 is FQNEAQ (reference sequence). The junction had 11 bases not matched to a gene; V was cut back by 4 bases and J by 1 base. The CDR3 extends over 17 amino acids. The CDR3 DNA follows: TGTGCCAGCAGCTCATATTCCGGGACTAGCTTTTCCTACGAGCAGTACTTC. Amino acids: CASSSYSGTSFSYEQYF.

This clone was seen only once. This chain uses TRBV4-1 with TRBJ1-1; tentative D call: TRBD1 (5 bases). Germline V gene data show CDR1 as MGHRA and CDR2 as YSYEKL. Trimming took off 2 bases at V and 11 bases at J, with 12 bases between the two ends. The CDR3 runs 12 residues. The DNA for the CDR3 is TGCGCCAGCAGCCAATGGGGCGGGGTCGCTTTCTTT. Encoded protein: CASSQWGGVAFF.

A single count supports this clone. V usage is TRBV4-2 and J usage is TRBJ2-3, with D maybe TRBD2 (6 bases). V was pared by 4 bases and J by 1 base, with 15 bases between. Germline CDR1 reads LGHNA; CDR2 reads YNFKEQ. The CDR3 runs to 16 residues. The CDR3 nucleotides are TGTGCCAGCAGCCCAAGGGGATGGGGGGGCACAGATACGCAGTATTTT. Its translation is CASSPRGWGGTDTQYF.

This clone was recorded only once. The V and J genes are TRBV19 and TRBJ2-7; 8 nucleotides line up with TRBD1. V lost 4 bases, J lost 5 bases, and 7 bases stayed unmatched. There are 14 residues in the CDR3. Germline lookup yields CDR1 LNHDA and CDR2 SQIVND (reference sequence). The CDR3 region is CASSTRDRPHEQYF. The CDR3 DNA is TGTGCCAGTAGTACTCGGGACAGGCCCCACGAGCAGTACTTC. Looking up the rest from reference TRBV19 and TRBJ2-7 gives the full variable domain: DGGITQSPKYLFRKEGQNVTLSCEQNLNHDAMYWYRQDPGQGLRLIYYSQIVNDFQKGDIAEGYSVSREKKESFPLTVTSAQKNPTAFYLCASSTRDRPHEQYFGPGTRLTVT.

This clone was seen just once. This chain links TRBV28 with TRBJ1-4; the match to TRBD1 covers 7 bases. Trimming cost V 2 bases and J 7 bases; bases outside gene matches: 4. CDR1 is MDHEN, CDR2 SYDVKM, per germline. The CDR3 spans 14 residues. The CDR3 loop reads CASSLTGAGEKLFF. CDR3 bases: TGTGCCAGCAGTTTAACAGGGGCGGGTGAAAAACTGTTTTTT. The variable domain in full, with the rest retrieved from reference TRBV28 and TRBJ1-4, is DVKVTQSSRYLVKRTGEKVFLECVQDMDHENMFWYRQDPGLGLRLIYFSYDVKMKEKGDIPEGYSVSREKKERFSLILESASTNQTSMYLCASSLTGAGEKLFFGSGTQLSVL.

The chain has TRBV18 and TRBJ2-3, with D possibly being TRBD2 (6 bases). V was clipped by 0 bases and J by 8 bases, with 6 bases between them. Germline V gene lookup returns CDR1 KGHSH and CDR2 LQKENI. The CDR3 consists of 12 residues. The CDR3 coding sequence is TGTGCCAGCTCACCACCGGGGGGTACGCAGTATTTT. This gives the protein CASSPPGGTQYF.

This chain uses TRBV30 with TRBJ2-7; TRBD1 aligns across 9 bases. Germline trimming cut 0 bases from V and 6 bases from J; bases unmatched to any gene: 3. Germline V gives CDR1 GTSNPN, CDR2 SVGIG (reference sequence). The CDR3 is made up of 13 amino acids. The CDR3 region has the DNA TGTGCCTGGAGTGTACAGGGGGCAAGCGAGCAGTACTTC. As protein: CAWSVQGASEQYF.

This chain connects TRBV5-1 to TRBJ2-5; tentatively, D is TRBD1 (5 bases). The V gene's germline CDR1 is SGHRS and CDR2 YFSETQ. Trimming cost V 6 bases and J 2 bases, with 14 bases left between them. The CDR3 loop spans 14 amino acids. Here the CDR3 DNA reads TGCGCCAGCACCGCTGGGGCAGGTCAAGAGACCCAGTACTTC. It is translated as CASTAGAGQETQYF. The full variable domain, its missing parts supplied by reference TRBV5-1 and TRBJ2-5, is KAGVTQTPRYLIKTRGQQVTLSCSPISGHRSVSWYQQTPGQGLQFLFEYFSETQRNKGNFPGRFSGRQFSNSRSEMNVSTLELGDSALYLCASTAGAGQETQYFGPGTRLLVL.

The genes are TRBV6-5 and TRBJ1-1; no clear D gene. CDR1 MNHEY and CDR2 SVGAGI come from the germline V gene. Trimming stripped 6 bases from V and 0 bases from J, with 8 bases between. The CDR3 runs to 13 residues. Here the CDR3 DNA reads TGTGCCAGCAGAAAGGGAATGAACACTGAAGCTTTCTTT. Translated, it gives CASRKGMNTEAFF.

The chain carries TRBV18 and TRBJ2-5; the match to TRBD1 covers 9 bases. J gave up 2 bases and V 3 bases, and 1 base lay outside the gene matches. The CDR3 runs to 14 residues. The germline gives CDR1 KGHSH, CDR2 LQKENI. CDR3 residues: CASSPGTGQETQYF. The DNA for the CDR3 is TGTGCCAGCTCACCTGGGACAGGGCAAGAGACCCAGTACTTC.

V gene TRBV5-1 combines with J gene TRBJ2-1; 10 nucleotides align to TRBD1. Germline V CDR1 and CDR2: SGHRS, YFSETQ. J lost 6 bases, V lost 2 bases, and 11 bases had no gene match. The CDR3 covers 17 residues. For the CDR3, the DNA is TGCGCCAGCAGCTTCCTTACCGCCGGGACAGGGGTCAATGAGCAGTTCTTC. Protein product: CASSFLTAGTGVNEQFF.

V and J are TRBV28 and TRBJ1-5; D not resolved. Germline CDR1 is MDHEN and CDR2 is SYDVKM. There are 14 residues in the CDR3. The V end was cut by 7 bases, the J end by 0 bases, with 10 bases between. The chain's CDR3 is CASNTASSNQPQHF. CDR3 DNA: TGTGCCAGCAACACGGCCTCTAGCAATCAGCCCCAGCATTTT.

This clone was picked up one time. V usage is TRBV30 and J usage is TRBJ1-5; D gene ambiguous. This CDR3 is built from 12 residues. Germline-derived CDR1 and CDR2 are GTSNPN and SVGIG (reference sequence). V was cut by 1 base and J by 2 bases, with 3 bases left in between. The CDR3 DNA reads TGTGCCTGGAGTGAACGCAATCAGCCCCAGCATTTT. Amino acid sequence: CAWSERNQPQHF.

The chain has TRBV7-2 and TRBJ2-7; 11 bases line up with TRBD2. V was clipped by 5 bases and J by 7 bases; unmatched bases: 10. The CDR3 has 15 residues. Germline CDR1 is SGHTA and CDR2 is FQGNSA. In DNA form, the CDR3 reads TGTGCCAGCAGCATTAGCGGGAGGGCCCAAGGGGAGCAGTACTTC. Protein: CASSISGRAQGEQYF.

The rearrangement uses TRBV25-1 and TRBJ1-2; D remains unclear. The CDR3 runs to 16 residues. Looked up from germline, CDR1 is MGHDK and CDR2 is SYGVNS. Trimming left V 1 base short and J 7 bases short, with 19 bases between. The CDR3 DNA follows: TGTGCCAGCAGTGAATTGTGGACCGAGCTGGTTGGTGGCTACACCTTC. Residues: CASSELWTELVGGYTF.

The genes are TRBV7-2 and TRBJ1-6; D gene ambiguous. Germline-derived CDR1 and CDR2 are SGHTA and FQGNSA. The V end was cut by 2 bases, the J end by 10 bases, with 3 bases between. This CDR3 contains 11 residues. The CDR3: CASSLSSPLHF. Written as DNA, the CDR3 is TGTGCCAGCAGCTTAAGCTCACCCCTCCACTTT.

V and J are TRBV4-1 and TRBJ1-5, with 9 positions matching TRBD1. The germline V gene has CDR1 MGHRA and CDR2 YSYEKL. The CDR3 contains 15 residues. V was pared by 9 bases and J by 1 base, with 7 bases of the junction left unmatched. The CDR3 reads CASRTGVWSNQPQHF. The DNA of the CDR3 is TGCGCCAGTAGGACAGGGGTTTGGAGCAATCAGCCCCAGCATTTT.

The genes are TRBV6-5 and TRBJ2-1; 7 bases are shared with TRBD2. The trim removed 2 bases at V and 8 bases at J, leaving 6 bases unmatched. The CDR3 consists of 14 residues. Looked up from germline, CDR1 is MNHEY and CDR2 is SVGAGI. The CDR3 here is CASSYASGSDEQFF. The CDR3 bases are TGTGCCAGCAGTTACGCTAGCGGTTCAGATGAGCAGTTCTTC.

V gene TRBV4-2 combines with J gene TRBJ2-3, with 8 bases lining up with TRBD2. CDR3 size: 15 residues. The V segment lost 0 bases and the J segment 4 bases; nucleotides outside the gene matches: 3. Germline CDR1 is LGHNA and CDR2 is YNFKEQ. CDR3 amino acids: CASSQDTGGPDTQYF. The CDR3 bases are TGTGCCAGCAGCCAAGATACGGGGGGGCCAGATACGCAGTATTTT.

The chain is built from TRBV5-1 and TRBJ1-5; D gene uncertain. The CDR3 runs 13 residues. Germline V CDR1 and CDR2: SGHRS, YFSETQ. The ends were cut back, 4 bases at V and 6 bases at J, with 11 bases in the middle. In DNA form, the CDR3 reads TGCGCCAGCAGCCGGATCGGTGGTCAGCCCCAGCATTTT. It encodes CASSRIGGQPQHF.

CDR3 loop: CASSAANEKLFF. CDR3 DNA sequence: TGTGCCAGCAGTGCGGCAAATGAAAAACTGTTTTTT. This sequence joins TRBV2 and TRBJ1-4, with D unresolved. The CDR3 has 12 residues. The germline V and J ends were trimmed by 4 bases and 5 bases, with 5 bases remaining between them. The V gene's germline CDR1 is SNHLY and CDR2 FYNNEI.

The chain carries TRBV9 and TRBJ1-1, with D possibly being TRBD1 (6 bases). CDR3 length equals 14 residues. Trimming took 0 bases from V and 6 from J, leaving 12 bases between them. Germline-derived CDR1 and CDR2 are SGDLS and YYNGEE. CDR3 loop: CASSVEVGGPEAFF. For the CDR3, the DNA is TGTGCCAGCAGCGTAGAGGTCGGGGGCCCTGAAGCTTTCTTT.

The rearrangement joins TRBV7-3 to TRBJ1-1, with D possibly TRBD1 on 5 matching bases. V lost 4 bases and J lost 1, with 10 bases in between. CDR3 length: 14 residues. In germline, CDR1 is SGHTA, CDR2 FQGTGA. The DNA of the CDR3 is TGTGCCAGCAGCTCTCTCGGACAGAACACTGAAGCTTTCTTT. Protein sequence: CASSSLGQNTEAFF.

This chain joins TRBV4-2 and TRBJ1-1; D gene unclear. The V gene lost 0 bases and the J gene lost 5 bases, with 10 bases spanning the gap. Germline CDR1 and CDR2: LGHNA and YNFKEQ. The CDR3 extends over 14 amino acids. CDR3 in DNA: TGTGCCAGCAGCCAAGATTCTAAGGGAACTGAAGCTTTCTTT. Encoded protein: CASSQDSKGTEAFF.

The CDR3 reads CSAYHRGQYF. The DNA for the CDR3 is TGCAGTGCTTATCACAGAGGGCAGTACTTC. V is TRBV20-1 and J is TRBJ2-7; D gene unclear. Germline V gene data show CDR1 as DFQATT and CDR2 as SNEGSKA (reference sequence). The V gene lost 5 bases and the J gene lost 9 bases, with 11 bases spanning the gap. This CDR3 has 10 amino acids.

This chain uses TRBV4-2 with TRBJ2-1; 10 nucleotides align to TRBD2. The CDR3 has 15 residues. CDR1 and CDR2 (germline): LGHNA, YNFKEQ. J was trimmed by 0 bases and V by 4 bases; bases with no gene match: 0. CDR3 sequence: CASSPSGSSYNEQFF. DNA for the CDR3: TGTGCCAGCAGCCCTAGCGGGAGCTCCTACAATGAGCAGTTCTTC.